This is a list of T cell receptor beta chains from one sample in a study of technical replicates of blood from four donors. The method was immunoSEQ multiplex PCR; TCRdb's version includes in-frame clones alone and lacks a portion of them. This sample has 65,000 to 95,000 clones, with 93% found just once. The sample comprised T cells isolated from PBMCs. These TCRs come from a human donor in good health. CDR3s include the opening cysteine and the closing phenylalanine or tryptophan. A D gene is named only where the DNA matches it firmly. The size field is filled for only some rows; it gives once, few, many or a size class.

TRBJ2-1	TRBV4-1	.	TRBD1	TGCGCCAGCAGCCCTGGACAGGGGTTTCCCTACAATGAGCAGTTCTTC	CASSPGQGFPYNEQFF
TRBJ1-3	TRBV4-1	.	.	TGCGCCAGCAGTCAGGTGCAGGGCGTCTTTCGATCTGGAAACACCATATATTTT	CASSQVQGVFRSGNTIYF
TRBJ2-3	TRBV5-4	.	.	TGTGCCAGCAGCTTGGATCCCAGGGAGGCTAGCACAGATACGCAGTATTTT	CASSLDPREASTDTQYF
TRBJ2-7	TRBV10-3	.	TRBD1	TGTGCCATCAGTGATGCAGGGGGCTACGAGCAGTACTTC	CAISDAGGYEQYF
TRBJ1-2	TRBV19	.	.	TGTGCCAGTAGTACCAACAAGAACTATGGCTACACCTTC	CASSTNKNYGYTF
TRBJ2-7	TRBV6-5	.	.	TGTGCCAGCAGTTACTCGGCGGGTATCTACGAGCAGTACTTC	CASSYSAGIYEQYF
TRBJ2-1	TRBV27	.	TRBD2	TGTGCCAGCAGTCCGATAGCGGGAAATAACGATGAGCAGTTCTTC	CASSPIAGNNDEQFF
TRBJ2-3	TRBV5-1	.	.	TGCGCCAGCAGCTTGGCCGAATTAGGCACAGATACGCAGTATTTT	CASSLAELGTDTQYF
TRBJ2-7	TRBV19	once	TRBD1	TGTGCCAGTAGTCCGGCAACAGGGGAGCTCTACGAGCAGTACTTC	CASSPATGELYEQYF
TRBJ2-1	TRBV4-1	.	TRBD1	TGCGCCAGCAGCCAAGGGACAGGGACATATGAGCAGTTCTTC	CASSQGTGTYEQFF
TRBJ1-1	TRBV29-1	.	TRBD1	TGCAGCGTTGATCTCGGACAGGGTTATGAAGCTTTCTTT	CSVDLGQGYEAFF
TRBJ1-2	TRBV11-3	.	.	TGTGCCAGCAGCCTGGACGGGGGATCGGGCTATGGCTACACCTTC	CASSLDGGSGYGYTF
TRBJ2-7	TRBV7-9	.	.	TGTGCCAGCGGTTTGGGGGCCACGGCCTACGAGCAGTACTTC	CASGLGATAYEQYF
TRBJ1-1	TRBV7-9	.	.	TGTGCCAGCAGTCGGGGAGCCGGAGACACTGAAGCTTTCTTT	CASSRGAGDTEAFF
TRBJ2-7	TRBV25-1	.	.	TGTGCCAGCAGTGAATCCGGGGGGCCTCACGAGCAGTACTTC	CASSESGGPHEQYF
TRBJ2-7	TRBV10-3	.	TRBD2	TGTGCCATCAGCGACCCACTAGCGGGGGGCTCCTACGAGCAGTACTTC	CAISDPLAGGSYEQYF
TRBJ2-6	TRBV30	.	TRBD1	TGTGCCTGGAGCAGAGTTGACAGGGGATGGGCCAACGTCCTGACTTTC	CAWSRVDRGWANVLTF
TRBJ1-1	TRBV5-1	.	TRBD1	TGCGCCAGCAGCTTGATGAGAGGGGGCTCCTTGAACACTGAAGCTTTCTTT	CASSLMRGGSLNTEAFF
TRBJ2-1	TRBV27	.	TRBD1	TGTGCCAGCAGTTTCGGGACAGGGGACAATGAGCAGTTCTTC	CASSFGTGDNEQFF
TRBJ2-7	TRBV4-1	.	.	TGCGCCAGCAGCCAGACTAGTGTAGCTTACGAGCAGTACTTC	CASSQTSVAYEQYF
TRBJ1-1	TRBV18	.	.	TGTGCCAGCTCACCAACAGACAATGAAGCTTTCTTT	CASSPTDNEAFF
TRBJ1-5	TRBV30	few	.	TGTGCCTGGACTAAAGGGGCCTTGGGTCCTAATCAGCCCCAGCATTTT	CAWTKGALGPNQPQHF
TRBJ2-7	TRBV11-2	.	TRBD1	TGTGCCAGCACCCCCGGGACAGGATCCTACGAGCAGTACTTC	CASTPGTGSYEQYF
TRBJ1-2	TRBV6-1	.	TRBD1	TGTGCCAGCAGTGAAGATCGGACAGGGTGGACGAGAGGCTACACCTTC	CASSEDRTGWTRGYTF
TRBJ2-1	TRBV20-1	.	TRBD2	TGCAGTGCATTGGGAGGGGATGAGCAGTTCTTC	CSALGGDEQFF
TRBJ2-7	TRBV11-2	.	.	TGTGCCAGCAGCTTAGGGGGGCGGGCCTACGAGCAGTACTTC	CASSLGGRAYEQYF
TRBJ2-7	TRBV6-5	.	.	TGTGCCAGCAGTTACTCGGAGTCCTACGAGCAGTACTTC	CASSYSESYEQYF